Following are 32 T cell receptor beta chains from one sample sequenced in a study of blood T cell repertoires in COVID-19. Profiled with immunoSEQ multiplex PCR; TCRdb holds only in-frame clones, not every one. The sample shows 96,000 or so clones, about 88% of them seen only once. Source material: peripheral blood. All receptors come from a woman at least 80 years old with acute or convalescent COVID-19.

This rearrangement joins TRBV10-3 to TRBJ1-6; 7 positions match TRBD1. The CDR3 has 15 residues. V dropped 11 bases and J dropped 7; count of bases not matched to a gene: 14. Germline-derived CDR1 and CDR2 are ENHRY and SYGVKD. CDR3 nucleotide sequence: TGTGCCTCGACCCAAGTACAGGGGCAGAATTCACCCCTCCACTTT. Amino acids: CASTQVQGQNSPLHF.

The chain is built from TRBV6-5 and TRBJ2-1, with 7 bases matching TRBD1. V was clipped by 3 bases and J by 8 bases; unmatched bases: 10. Germline assignment: CDR1 MNHEY and CDR2 SVGAGI. This CDR3 comprises 15 residues. CDR3 sequence (DNA): TGTGCCAGCAGTTATGGTAGGGGGCGCGTTCATGAGCAGTTCTTC. Protein sequence: CASSYGRGRVHEQFF.

The J gene is TRBJ2-5, the V gene TRBV2, with TRBD1 matching over 7 bases. This CDR3 is 15 amino acids long. Germline assignment: CDR1 SNHLY and CDR2 FYNNEI. The V gene end was trimmed by 7 bases and the J gene end by 5 bases; junction bases not matched to a gene: 13. DNA for the CDR3: TGTGCCAGCAACCGACAGGGTTTGTTTAGGGAGACCCAGTACTTC. This gives the protein CASNRQGLFRETQYF.

This chain uses TRBV3-1 (or the pseudogene TRBV3-2) with TRBJ1-1; 11 bases match TRBD1. CDR1 is LGHDT and CDR2 is YNNKEL in the germline V gene (reference sequence). The length of the CDR3 is 15 residues. The V gene end was trimmed by 7 bases and the J gene end by 4 bases; junction bases not matched to a gene: 8. CDR3 region: CASTLRTGGRTEAFF. CDR3 in DNA: TGTGCCAGCACCCTACGGACAGGGGGCCGCACTGAAGCTTTCTTT.

To note about this clone: Mismatch with germline at one junction end may stem from a read error. The chain joins TRBV7-8 to TRBJ1-1, with 7 bases identical to TRBD1. The CDR3 contains 13 residues. The germline V gene has CDR1 SGHVS and CDR2 FQNEAQ. The CDR3 DNA sequence: TGTGCCAGCAGCCTAGCCGGGACAGCCAAAGCTTTCTTT. Protein: CASSLAGTAKAFF.

This clone has a single count. One end of the junction does not line up with germline, which may come from a read error. The chain joins TRBV6-5 to TRBJ1-2; the D gene is possibly TRBD1 (6 bases). The CDR3 runs 13 residues. Germline V gene data show CDR1 as MNHEY and CDR2 as SVGAGI. CDR3 region: CASTLGQRYGCTF. The CDR3 nucleotides read TGTGCCAGCACTCTAGGACAGAGATATGGCTGCACCTTC.

This chain links TRBV6-2 or TRBV6-3 with TRBJ2-6; tentative D call: TRBD2 (6 bases). This CDR3 has 15 residues. Germline V gene data show CDR1 as MNHEY and CDR2 as SVGEGT. V was cut by 4 bases and J by 2 bases, with 9 bases left in between. CDR3 loop: CASSSWRAGANVLTF. DNA of the CDR3: TGTGCCAGCAGTTCTTGGAGGGCTGGGGCCAACGTCCTGACTTTC.

The rearrangement links TRBV6-2 or TRBV6-3 to TRBJ2-7, with D perhaps TRBD2 (6 bases). CDR3 size: 15 residues. The germline V gene has CDR1 MNHEY and CDR2 SVGEGT. V was pared by 6 bases and J by 3 bases, with 18 bases between. This CDR3 reads CASSPRGAANYEQYF. The CDR3 DNA reads TGTGCCAGCAGCCCCCGCGGGGCGGCAAACTACGAGCAGTACTTC.

V usage is TRBV7-8 and J usage is TRBJ1-4; D may be TRBD1 (6 bases). The germline V gene encodes CDR1 SGHVS and CDR2 FQNEAQ. Trimming took off 1 base at V and 1 base at J, with 16 bases between the two ends. The CDR3 runs 18 residues. CDR3 loop: CASSLGFAGERTNEKLFF. For the CDR3, the DNA is TGTGCCAGCAGCTTAGGGTTTGCAGGGGAGAGAACTAATGAAAAACTGTTTTTT.

The chain combines TRBV24-1 with TRBJ1-5; maybe TRBD1 (6 bases). V was shortened by 4 bases and J by 2 bases, with 11 bases between the two germline ends. CDR1 KGHDR and CDR2 SFDVKD come from the germline V gene. The CDR3 runs 15 residues. The DNA for the CDR3 is TGTGCCACCAGTGAAAGTGCAGGGGGCAATCAGCCCCAGCATTTT. Amino acid sequence: CATSESAGGNQPQHF.

CDR3 nucleotide sequence: TGCGCCAGCAGCCCACGACAGGGGGACGGCTACACCTTC. Translated: CASSPRQGDGYTF. This sequence joins TRBV4-3 and TRBJ1-2; 9 bases align to TRBD1. Trimming cost V 4 bases and J 8 bases; bases outside gene matches: 5. The CDR3 is 13 residues long. In germline, CDR1 is LGHNA, CDR2 YSLEER.

The V call is TRBV27, the J call TRBJ2-7, with D hard to call. The CDR3 runs to 13 residues. The germline V gene encodes CDR1 MNHEY and CDR2 SMNVEV (reference sequence). The V end was cut by 6 bases, the J end by 1 base, with 10 bases between. The CDR3 DNA follows: TGTGCCAGCAGGTTCACTGCGTCCTACGAGCAGTACTTC. Its protein product is CASRFTASYEQYF.

The J gene is TRBJ1-2, the V gene TRBV7-2, with D perhaps TRBD1 (5 bases). CDR1 and CDR2 from the germline V gene are SGHTA and FQGNSA. The CDR3 is 16 amino acids. V lost 1 base and J lost 5, with 17 bases in between. The CDR3 is CASSLVGQGPIYGYTF. DNA of the CDR3: TGTGCCAGCAGCTTAGTAGGACAAGGTCCAATATATGGCTACACCTTC.

The chain is built from TRBV28 and TRBJ2-4, with D unclear. Germline CDR1 MDHEN, CDR2 SYDVKM. This CDR3 has 15 amino acids. Deletions cut 5 bases from V and 0 bases from J, with 11 bases between. The CDR3 loop reads CASSVSGIAKNIQYF. The CDR3 nucleotides are TGTGCCAGCAGTGTCTCAGGAATAGCCAAAAACATTCAGTACTTC.

The genes are TRBV6-2 or TRBV6-3 and TRBJ2-4; 14 bases map to TRBD2. V lost 4 bases and J lost 1; bases outside the gene matches: 0. The CDR3 runs to 16 residues. CDR1 MNHEY and CDR2 SVGEGT come from the germline V gene. CDR3 loop: CASSWTSGRAKNIQYF. For the CDR3, the DNA is TGTGCCAGCAGTTGGACTAGCGGGAGGGCCAAAAACATTCAGTACTTC.

This clone was counted a single time. The chain joins TRBV7-3 to TRBJ2-3; 9 bases align to TRBD1. The V segment lost 4 bases and the J segment 4 bases; nucleotides outside the gene matches: 15. The CDR3 has 18 residues. Germline V gene data show CDR1 as SGHTA and CDR2 as FQGTGA. The chain's CDR3 is CASSSPRTGDFGADTQYF. CDR3 DNA: TGTGCCAGCAGCTCCCCCCGGACAGGGGATTTCGGTGCAGATACGCAGTATTTT.

The chain combines TRBV4-1 with TRBJ1-4; no clear D gene. Germline V gives CDR1 MGHRA, CDR2 YSYEKL. The V end was cut by 0 bases, the J end by 8 bases, with 10 bases between. This CDR3 comprises 14 residues. CDR3 sequence reads: CASSQEGSWEKLFF. CDR3 in DNA: TGCGCCAGCAGCCAAGAGGGCAGTTGGGAAAAACTGTTTTTT.

The V and J genes are TRBV6-2 or TRBV6-3 and TRBJ2-7; TRBD1 agrees at 12 bases. The CDR3 runs to 18 residues. CDR1 MNHEY and CDR2 SVGEGT come from the germline V gene. V lost 2 bases and J lost 5; bases outside the gene matches: 13. Here the CDR3 reads CASSYNPRDRGRNNEQYF. In DNA form, the CDR3 reads TGTGCCAGCAGTTACAATCCCAGGGACAGGGGGCGTAATAACGAGCAGTACTTC.

This chain links TRBV24-1 with TRBJ2-1; tentative D call: TRBD1 (5 bases). The V and J ends lost 0 bases and 12 bases respectively, with 8 bases between them. The V gene's germline CDR1 is KGHDR and CDR2 SFDVKD. The CDR3 extends over 12 amino acids. CDR3 nucleotides: TGTGCCACCAGTGATTTGGGGGCTAGGCAGTTCTTC. This codes for CATSDLGARQFF.

The chain joins TRBV30 to TRBJ2-7; D might be TRBD1 (5 bases). Germline V gene data show CDR1 as GTSNPN and CDR2 as SVGIG (reference sequence). With 1 base removed from V and 4 bases from J, the gap between germline ends came to 11 bases. This CDR3 contains 13 residues. CDR3 protein: CAWSGGRDYEQYF. CDR3 DNA: TGTGCCTGGAGTGGGGGCCGCGATTACGAGCAGTACTTC.

The V gene is TRBV19, the J gene TRBJ1-2; 9 bases align to TRBD1. The germline gives CDR1 LNHDA, CDR2 SQIVND (reference sequence). The CDR3 totals 15 residues. V shed 7 bases and J 6 bases; nucleotides not matched to a gene: 12. CDR3 bases: TGTGCCAGTACTCCTGGACAGGGGAGGAGACATGGCTACACCTTC. Amino acid sequence: CASTPGQGRRHGYTF.

This chain links TRBV2 with TRBJ2-7; 7 bases agree with TRBD1. Trimming took 5 bases from V and 4 from J; bases not matched to a gene: 8. Germline CDR1 reads SNHLY; CDR2 reads FYNNEI. CDR3 size: 14 residues. In DNA, the CDR3 is TGTGCCAGCAGTTTACGACAGGGTCTATACGAGCAGTACTTC. This codes for CASSLRQGLYEQYF.

For this clone: The same CDR3 is also encoded by other DNA sequences in this sample. The CDR3 DNA sequence: TGCGCCAGCAGCTTGGAGGGGACAGGAGGAAACACCATATATTTT. It encodes CASSLEGTGGNTIYF. The V and J genes are TRBV5-1 and TRBJ1-3; 8 positions match TRBD1. The length of the CDR3 is 15 residues. CDR1 and CDR2 (germline): SGHRS, YFSETQ. V was clipped by 0 bases and J by 4 bases; unmatched bases: 3. Variable domain in full (rest from reference TRBV5-1 and TRBJ1-3): KAGVTQTPRYLIKTRGQQVTLSCSPISGHRSVSWYQQTPGQGLQFLFEYFSETQRNKGNFPGRFSGRQFSNSRSEMNVSTLELGDSALYLCASSLEGTGGNTIYFGEGSWLTVV.

The CDR3: CASSLEGTYSGNTIYF. The CDR3 coding sequence is TGTGCCAGCAGTTTAGAGGGGACTTACTCTGGAAACACCATATATTTT. V gene TRBV28 combines with J gene TRBJ1-3, with D possibly being TRBD1 (5 bases). V gave up 2 bases and J gave up 0 bases, with 11 bases separating them. Germline V gene sequence: CDR1 MDHEN, CDR2 SYDVKM. The length of the CDR3 is 16 residues.

This chain links TRBV15 with TRBJ2-5; TRBD2 matches at 9 bases. Germline V lookup: CDR1 LNHNV, CDR2 YYDKDF (reference sequence). The CDR3 is 16 residues long. J gave up 5 bases and V 1 base, and 8 bases lay outside the gene matches. The CDR3 DNA sequence: TGTGCCACCAGCAGAGGCGCTAGCGGGGATATGGAGACCCAGTACTTC. Residues: CATSRGASGDMETQYF.

This chain connects TRBV10-1 to TRBJ2-7; TRBD2 matches 9 bases. CDR3 length equals 18 residues. Germline V gives CDR1 WNHNN, CDR2 SYGVQD (reference sequence). Trimming at V came to 4 bases and at J to 5 bases, leaving 18 bases not matched to a gene. CDR3 amino acids: CASSACPLVAGAFHEQYF. The DNA for the CDR3 is TGCGCCAGCAGTGCCTGCCCTCTCGTAGCGGGAGCATTCCACGAGCAGTACTTC.

In its sample, this clone was seen once. This chain uses TRBV7-3 with TRBJ2-3; the match to TRBD1 covers 7 bases. The CDR3 consists of 16 residues. Trimming cost V 3 bases and J 3 bases; bases outside gene matches: 9. Germline lookup yields CDR1 SGHTA and CDR2 FQGTGA. CDR3 nucleotide sequence: TGTGCCAGCAGCTTCGCCGCAGGGGGTGTTACAGATACGCAGTATTTT. Protein product: CASSFAAGGVTDTQYF.

The V and J genes are TRBV3-1 (or the pseudogene TRBV3-2) and TRBJ2-1; TRBD2 agrees at 11 bases. CDR3 length equals 16 residues. Germline CDR1 and CDR2: LGHDT and YNNKEL (reference sequence). V trimming: 1 base; J trimming: 9 bases; junction bases outside the gene matches: 8. In DNA form, the CDR3 reads TGTGCCAGCAGCCAAGTGCCTAGCGGGGGGAGAGGTGAGCAGTTCTTC. It is translated as CASSQVPSGGRGEQFF.

This clone occurred once. The chain joins TRBV20-1 to TRBJ1-2; D is undetermined. Between the trimmed V and J ends, which lost 7 bases and 3 bases, there was a span of 6 bases. This CDR3 has 10 amino acids. Germline-derived CDR1 and CDR2 are DFQATT and SNEGSKA (reference sequence). The CDR3: CSVSDYGYTF. As DNA, the CDR3 is TGCAGTGTTTCCGACTATGGCTACACCTTC.

V usage is TRBV29-1 and J usage is TRBJ1-2; 8 bases line up with TRBD1. The CDR3 has 12 residues. The trim removed 7 bases at V and 7 bases at J, leaving 8 bases unmatched. The germline V gene encodes CDR1 SQVTM and CDR2 ANQGSEA. The CDR3 protein is CSGLEGTGGYTF. The DNA of the CDR3 is TGCAGCGGCCTAGAGGGGACAGGTGGCTACACCTTC.

Only one count was recorded for this clone. This chain uses TRBV9 with TRBJ2-3; the D gene is possibly TRBD2 (5 bases). The CDR3 length is 16 residues. V was cut by 0 bases and J by 0 bases, with 11 bases left in between. Per the germline V gene, CDR1 is SGDLS and CDR2 is YYNGEE. CDR3 DNA: TGTGCCAGCAGCGTAGTGGGTAGCGCAAGCACAGATACGCAGTATTTT. This gives the protein CASSVVGSASTDTQYF. Supplemented by reference TRBV9 and TRBJ2-3, the full variable domain reads DSGVTQTPKHLITATGQRVTLRCSPRSGDLSVYWYQQSLDQGLQFLIQYYNGEERAKGNILERFSAQQFPDLHSELNLSSLELGDSALYFCASSVVGSASTDTQYFGPGTRLTVL.

The chain employs TRBV4-2 and TRBJ2-2; 11 bases map to TRBD2. V lost 2 bases and J lost 0; bases outside the gene matches: 14. CDR3 length: 21 residues. Germline lookup yields CDR1 LGHNA and CDR2 YNFKEQ. CDR3 sequence: CASSQIKSSGRPDANTGELFF. The CDR3 DNA reads as TGTGCCAGCAGCCAAATTAAGTCTAGCGGGAGGCCGGACGCGAACACCGGGGAGCTGTTTTTT.